This is a list of T cell receptor beta chains from one sample in a study of T cell responses to AZD1222 COVID-19 vaccine. Only in-frame clones appear in the TCRdb table, and some are missing; sequencing was by immunoSEQ multiplex PCR. The sample lists 95,000 or so clones, less than 90% seen once, with about 3.7% in the top ten. Sequencing used peripheral blood, obtained on day 0 of AZD1222 vaccination. These receptor sequences come from an adult in good health. Both conserved end residues are part of each CDR3. A D gene is named only where the DNA matches it firmly. A row's size may be missing; if present it is once, few, many or a size class.

J,size,V,D,CDR3,DNA
TRBJ2-3,NA,TRBV3-1/TRBV3-2,NA,CASSQLTPRGTDTQYF,TGTGCCAGCAGCCAGTTAACTCCCCGGGGCACAGATACGCAGTATTTT
TRBJ2-2,NA,TRBV24-1,NA,CATSDLVRSTGELFF,TGTGCCACCAGTGATTTGGTCAGGAGCACCGGGGAGCTGTTTTTT
TRBJ1-1,NA,TRBV3-1/TRBV3-2,NA,CASSLTGISEAFF,TGTGCCAGCAGCCTTACAGGGATATCTGAAGCTTTCTTT
TRBJ2-2,NA,TRBV11-3,TRBD1,CASSSGTATGELFF,TGTGCCAGCAGCTCAGGGACAGCCACCGGGGAGCTGTTTTTT
TRBJ1-6,NA,TRBV11-1,NA,CASSEHWGNSPLHF,TGTGCCAGCAGCGAGCACTGGGGAAATTCACCCCTCCACTTT
TRBJ1-1,NA,TRBV7-6,NA,CASSVPGNTEAFF,TGTGCCAGCAGCGTCCCAGGGAACACTGAAGCTTTCTTT
TRBJ1-1,once,TRBV10-3,NA,CAIRQGNTEAFF,TGTGCCATCAGACAGGGGAACACTGAAGCTTTCTTT
TRBJ2-2,NA,TRBV5-6,TRBD2,CASSLVLRGGTGELFF,TGTGCCAGCAGCTTGGTTCTGCGGGGGGGCACCGGGGAGCTGTTTTTT
TRBJ1-2,NA,TRBV7-8,NA,CASSATSGPPYGYTF,TGTGCCAGCAGTGCGACATCGGGGCCCCCCTATGGCTACACCTTC
TRBJ1-1,NA,TRBV6-5,NA,CASSPGLHTEAFF,TGTGCCAGCAGTCCCGGACTGCATACTGAAGCTTTCTTT
TRBJ1-5,NA,TRBV20-1,TRBD1,CSASTDRGWQPQHF,TGCAGTGCTAGTACAGACAGGGGTTGGCAGCCCCAGCATTTT
TRBJ1-2,NA,TRBV28,NA,CASSYSGGNYGYTF,TGTGCCAGCAGTTATTCTGGGGGTAACTATGGCTACACCTTC
TRBJ2-7,NA,TRBV19,NA,CASSLTGTKSYEQYF,TGTGCCAGTAGCCTGACCGGGACAAAATCATACGAGCAGTACTTC
TRBJ1-5,NA,TRBV5-5,TRBD1,CASSLGDRGDQPQHF,TGTGCCAGCAGCTTGGGAGACAGGGGAGACCAGCCCCAGCATTTT
TRBJ2-7,NA,TRBV19,NA,CASSIVSGPYEQYF,TGTGCCAGTAGTATAGTCTCGGGTCCCTACGAGCAGTACTTC
TRBJ2-1,NA,TRBV3-1/TRBV3-2,TRBD1,CASSQGPGQGVFF,TGTGCCAGCAGCCAAGGACCGGGACAGGGGGTATTCTTC
TRBJ2-2,NA,TRBV2,NA,CASSVRRGGNTGELFF,TGTGCCAGCAGTGTCCGCAGAGGGGGGAACACCGGGGAGCTGTTTTTT
TRBJ2-3,once,TRBV6-6,NA,CASSYSYSTDTQYF,TGTGCCAGCAGTTACTCCTACAGCACAGATACGCAGTATTTT
TRBJ2-4,NA,TRBV2,NA,CASSQSQGIQYF,TGTGCCAGCAGCCAATCCCAGGGCATTCAGTACTTC
TRBJ2-3,NA,TRBV5-1,NA,CASSPRSGDTQYF,TGCGCCAGCAGCCCAAGGTCTGGAGATACGCAGTATTTT
TRBJ1-1,NA,TRBV6-5,TRBD1,CASSPQGGEAFF,TGTGCCAGCAGCCCCCAGGGGGGTGAAGCTTTCTTT
TRBJ2-7,NA,TRBV3-1/TRBV3-2,NA,CASSRTGPPYEQYF,TGTGCCAGCAGCCGAACAGGGCCCCCCTACGAGCAGTACTTC
TRBJ2-1,NA,TRBV3-1/TRBV3-2,NA,CASSQDHSYNEQFF,TGTGCCAGCAGCCAAGATCACTCTTACAATGAGCAGTTCTTC
TRBJ1-3,once,TRBV12-3/TRBV12-4,NA,CASSGGEVETIYF,TGTGCCAGCAGTGGGGGCGAAGTAGAGACCATATATTTT
TRBJ1-3,NA,TRBV20-1,NA,CSARSGNTIYF,TGCAGTGCCCGCTCTGGAAACACCATATATTTT
TRBJ1-5,NA,TRBV4-1,TRBD1,CASSRGSGTGPNQPQHF,TGCGCCAGCAGCCGGGGATCCGGGACAGGGCCCAATCAGCCCCAGCATTTT
TRBJ2-2,few,TRBV9,NA,CASSVRSGELFF,TGTGCCAGCAGCGTACGCTCCGGGGAGCTGTTTTTT
TRBJ2-5,NA,TRBV6-5,NA,CASSRGAERETQYF,TGTGCCAGCAGCCGCGGGGCTGAGAGAGAGACCCAGTACTTC
TRBJ1-1,NA,TRBV9,NA,CASSVGGGDTEAFF,TGTGCCAGCAGCGTGGGAGGGGGAGACACTGAAGCTTTCTTT
TRBJ1-2,NA,TRBV5-1,NA,CASSLGGRGGYTF,TGCGCCAGCAGCTTGGGGGGGCGCGGTGGCTACACCTTC
TRBJ1-4,NA,TRBV30,TRBD1,CAWARDRGEKLFF,TGTGCCTGGGCCCGGGACAGGGGTGAAAAACTGTTTTTT